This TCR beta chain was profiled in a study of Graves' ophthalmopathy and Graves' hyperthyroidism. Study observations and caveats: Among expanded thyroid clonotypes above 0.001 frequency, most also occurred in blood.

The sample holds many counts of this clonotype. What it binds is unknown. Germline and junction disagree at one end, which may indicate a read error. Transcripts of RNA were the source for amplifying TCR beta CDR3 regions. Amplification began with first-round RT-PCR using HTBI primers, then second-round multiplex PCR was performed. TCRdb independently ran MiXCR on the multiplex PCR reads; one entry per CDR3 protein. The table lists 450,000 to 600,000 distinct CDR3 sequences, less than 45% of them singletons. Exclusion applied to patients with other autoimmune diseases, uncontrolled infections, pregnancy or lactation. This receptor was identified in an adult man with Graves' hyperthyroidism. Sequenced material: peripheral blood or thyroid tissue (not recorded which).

Here the CDR3 reads CASSLRVGYEQYF. Here the CDR3 DNA reads TGCGCCAGCAGCTTGAGGGTAGGCTACGAGCAGTACTTC. The chain has TRBV7-2 and TRBJ2-7; D is possibly TRBD2 (5 bases). There are 13 residues in the CDR3. Germline CDR1 SGHTA, CDR2 FQGNSA.